This T cell receptor (beta chain) is drawn from a study of blood T cell repertoires in COVID-19 (dated by TCRdb to 2020 to 2022). For the study in its entirety: Samples covering the acute and convalescent phases of COVID-19 were provided by collaborators in the United States, Italy and Spain. The prospective study material was composed of cDNA or gDNA derived from T cells, B-cell-depleted T cells, or PBMCs. Subjects who had been exposed to COVID-19, were actively infected with it, or had recovered from it provided the deeply sampled blood TCRbeta repertoires that made up the dataset. A freely available public database, intended as a resource for researchers studying the immune response to SARS-CoV-2, is where the repertoires were released. Samples were obtained from the ongoing ImmuneRACE study (first 160 participants) and from 1,254 subjects provided by 6 global collaborators. Sample metadata almost always included a de-identified subject ID, COVID-19 status, age in years and sex. Where HLA class I and class II types were available, the types were taken from metadata supplied by the sample provider, not from assay-based typing.

Whole blood was collected in K2EDTA tubes by collaborating institutions according to the institutions' own protocols. For TCRbeta analysis, collaborator samples were shipped as frozen whole blood, as isolated PBMCs, or as DNA extracted from either sample type. TCRbeta CDR3 regions were amplified from genomic DNA using the immunoSEQ Assay, a bias-controlled multiplex PCR. The original pipeline was this. Within the assay, amplification of reference gene primers was used to estimate how many nucleated cells each sample contained. Sequence reads were collapsed and filtered to measure the absolute abundance of every unique TCRbeta CDR3 rearrangement. For each sample, productive Simpson clonality was calculated as the square root of Simpson's diversity index over productive rearrangements. The table was pulled from immuneACCESS by TCRdb, which kept in-frame rearrangements only. Such tables lose some clones; where checked, under half of the loss comes from unresolved V genes, and the rest has no known cause. That table furnishes V, J and clone size, whereas the DNA furnished D and trimming. The sample has approximately 170,000 clones on record, 80% to 90% of them singletons. The top ten clonotypes cover around 8.6% of the sample.

A word on this clone: The clone's antigen remains unknown. No clone much larger than this one lies a single base away; base qualities are absent.

CDR3 length: 12 amino acids, cysteine to phenylalanine. Only the CDR3 part of the read is kept: 36 bases, read in frame from the first base. CDR1 and CDR2 were assigned from the germline V gene as SNHLY and FYNNEI. The junction carries 11 bases between V and J, which are trimmed by 3 bases and 11 bases respectively. The full study reports these points: Clinical and demographic metadata were provided uncurated, with the amount varying by source and participant.

The receptor's source is a man aged 45-65 years with active or convalescent COVID-19. Specimen: peripheral blood. This chain is built from TRBV2 and TRBJ1-5, with the identity of the D gene unclear. The CDR3 region reads CASSESTGTQHF. The bases are TGTGCCAGCAGTGAGAGTACCGGGACCCAGCATTTT.